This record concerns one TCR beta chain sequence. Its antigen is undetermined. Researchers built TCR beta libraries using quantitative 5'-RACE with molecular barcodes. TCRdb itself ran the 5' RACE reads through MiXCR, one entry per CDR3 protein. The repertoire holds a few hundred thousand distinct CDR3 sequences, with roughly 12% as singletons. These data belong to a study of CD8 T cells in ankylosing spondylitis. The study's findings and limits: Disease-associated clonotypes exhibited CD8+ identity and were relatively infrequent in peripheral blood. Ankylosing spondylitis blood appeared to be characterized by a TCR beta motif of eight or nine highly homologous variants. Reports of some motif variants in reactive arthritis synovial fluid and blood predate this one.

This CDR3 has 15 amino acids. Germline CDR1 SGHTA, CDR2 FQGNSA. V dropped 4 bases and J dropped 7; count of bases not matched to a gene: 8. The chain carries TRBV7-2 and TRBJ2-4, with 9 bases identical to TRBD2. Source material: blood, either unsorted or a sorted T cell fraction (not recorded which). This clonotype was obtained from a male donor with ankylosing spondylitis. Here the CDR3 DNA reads TGTGCCAGCAGCTCCCGCCCCGGGACTAGCAACATTCAGTACTTC. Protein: CASSSRPGTSNIQYF. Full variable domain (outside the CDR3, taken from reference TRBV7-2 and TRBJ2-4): GAGVSQSPSNKVTEKGKDVELRCDPISGHTALYWYRQSLGQGLEFLIYFQGNSAPDKSGLPSDRFSAERTGGSVSTLTIQRTQQEDSAVYLCASSSRPGTSNIQYFGAGTRLSVL.